Below are 8 T cell receptor beta chains sequenced from a single sample in a study of CD8+ T cells in alopecia areata. Sorting relied on CD4, CD8alpha, NKG2D, NKG2ACE and other markers applied to pooled cutaneous lymph node cells. In each case, RNA was isolated and then reverse transcribed into cDNA as the sequencing template. Clones were sequenced by immunoSEQ multiplex PCR, and TCRdb holds only the in-frame ones, with some missing. This sample has around 18,000 clones, each found more than once. Sequencing was performed on CD8+ T cells sorted from a lymph node. These TCRs come from a C3H/HeJ mouse with alopecia areata. This strain's MHC haplotype is H2-k.

About this clone: Translating the DNA gives a protein that differs from the TCRdb entry at residue 11; the protein shown here is that DNA translation. Gene names and germline match the mouse. Coverage ceases 3 residues before the CDR3 finishes, and the germline J gene fills in the end. The chain uses TRBV19 and TRBJ1-3, with 7 bases matching TRBD1. This CDR3 region has 14 residues. V trimming: 5 bases; J trimming: 2 bases; junction bases outside the gene matches: 4. Looked up from germline, CDR1 is FNHDT and CDR2 is SITEND (reference sequence). CDR3 sequence reads: CASSLGTAGNTLYF. The sequenced part of the CDR3 DNA is TGTGCCAGCAGCCTGGGGACAGCTGGAAATACG.

This clone was picked up many times. All gene names here are mouse names. The read ends 4 residues shy of where the CDR3 ends; the end is completed using the germline J gene. The gene calls are TRBV13-3 and TRBJ2-7; 11 bases are shared with TRBD2. Germline V gene sequence: CDR1 NNHDY, CDR2 SYVADS. The CDR3 is made up of 13 amino acids. The covered CDR3 bases are TGTGCCAGCACCCCGGGACTGGGGGAT. The encoded protein is CASTPGLGD. The CDR3 in its entirety is CASTPGLGDEQYF.

This clone was counted a few times. Genes and germline are mouse. The covered CDR3 bases are TGTGCAAGCAGCCTCGGGACAGGGCCCCCCTAT. Amino acid sequence: CASSLGTGPPY. In full, the CDR3 is CASSLGTGPPYEQYF. J is TRBJ2-7 and V is TRBV16; 9 nucleotides match TRBD1. The CDR3 extends 4 residues past the end of the read, so its final part is completed from the germline J gene. From germline, CDR1 is SGHSA and CDR2 FRNQAP. The CDR3 consists of 15 residues. V was clipped by 5 bases and J by 2 bases; unmatched bases: 7. Full variable domain (remainder filled in from reference TRBV16 and TRBJ2-7): NAGVIQTPRHKVTGKGQEATLWCEPISGHSAVFWYRQTIVQGLEFLTYFRNQAPIDDSGMPKERFSAQMPNQSHSTLKIQSTQPQDSAVYLCASSLGTGPPYEQYFGPGTRLTVL.

A word on this clone: Genes and germline come from the mouse. The observed sequence ends 4 residues before the CDR3 terminus, with the missing tail filled in from the germline J gene. The rearrangement links TRBV13-3 to TRBJ2-4, with 11 nucleotides matching TRBD2. J lost 0 bases, V lost 0 bases, and 9 bases had no gene match. CDR3 size: 19 residues. Germline CDR1 reads NNHDY; CDR2 reads SYVADS. This CDR3 reads CASSDAQWGTGGSQNTLYF. CDR3 DNA (partial): TGTGCCAGCAGTGATGCACAGTGGGGGACTGGGGGTAGTCAAAAC.

This clone appeared many times. Mouse germline and gene names are used. Read coverage stops 4 residues before the CDR3 terminus; the germline J gene supplies the remainder. The chain is built from TRBV13-3 and TRBJ2-1, with 7 bases matching TRBD2. The CDR3 is made up of 13 amino acids. Per the germline V gene, CDR1 is NNHDY and CDR2 is SYVADS. The covered CDR3 bases are TGTGCCAGCAGTCCTGGGGGAGGGGCT. Translated: CASSPGGGA. In full, the CDR3 reads CASSPGGGAEQFF.

The sample holds a few counts of this clone. The gene symbols are mouse symbols. The read finishes 4 residues shy of the CDR3 end, and the germline J gene is used to complete it. The chain uses TRBV13-3 and TRBJ2-7; TRBD1 agrees at 11 bases. Germline assignment: CDR1 NNHDY and CDR2 SYVADS. The CDR3 contains 14 residues. CDR3: CASSGRDRGDEQYF. The DNA read from the CDR3 is TGTGCCAGCAGTGGCCGGGACAGGGGGGAT.

This clone was seen many times. Mouse gene names and germline throughout. The CDR3 goes on 4 residues after the read ends, and that part is filled in from the germline J gene. V gene TRBV19 combines with J gene TRBJ2-5; D may be TRBD2 (6 bases). This CDR3 spans 13 amino acids. From germline, CDR1 is FNHDT and CDR2 SITEND (reference sequence). Trimming stripped 1 base from V and 3 bases from J, with 6 bases between. The CDR3 is CASSILGQDTQYF. The CDR3 bases that were read are TGTGCCAGCAGTATACTGGGGCAAGAC.

A word on this clone: Genes here carry mouse names. The sequenced fragment ends 4 residues before the CDR3 boundary, so the rest is inferred from the germline J gene. This sequence joins TRBV13-1 and TRBJ2-3; D remains ambiguous. Trimming shortened V by 3 bases and J by 0 bases, and 5 bases separated the two germline ends. The CDR3 is 13 amino acids. The V gene's germline CDR1 is NSHNY and CDR2 SYGAGN. The CDR3 reads CASSAQSAETLYF. The CDR3 DNA, read in part, is TGTGCCAGCAGTGCTCAGAGTGCAGAA.